A single sample gave rise to the 14 T cell receptor beta chains below, sequenced in a study of T cell responses to AZD1222 COVID-19 vaccine. Profiling relied on immunoSEQ multiplex PCR, and the TCRdb table lists in-frame clones only, not all of them. The sample lists over 95,000 clones, approximately 91% occurring once. Sample: peripheral blood, taken on day 0 of AZD1222 vaccination. These receptors all stem from an adult in good health.

V is TRBV19 and J is TRBJ2-1; D remains unclear. V lost 3 bases, J lost 7 bases, and 7 bases lay in between. The germline V gene encodes CDR1 LNHDA and CDR2 SQIVND (reference sequence). The CDR3 spans 12 residues. The CDR3 is CASSIAGNEQFF. The CDR3 bases are TGTGCCAGTAGTATCGCAGGAAATGAGCAGTTCTTC.

This chain connects TRBV30 to TRBJ1-3; D is uncertain. Germline CDR1 is GTSNPN and CDR2 is SVGIG (reference sequence). CDR3 size: 11 residues. The ends were cut back, 3 bases at V and 6 bases at J, with 6 bases in the middle. In DNA, the CDR3 is TGTGCCTGGAGAACAGCAAACACCATATATTTT. Protein: CAWRTANTIYF.

The chain couples TRBV27 to TRBJ1-5, with a weak D call TRBD1 (5 bases). The V end was cut by 5 bases, the J end by 6 bases, with 17 bases between. The CDR3 is 15 residues long. Germline CDR1 and CDR2: MNHEY and SMNVEV (reference sequence). As DNA, the CDR3 is TGTGCCAGCAGTCCCGCGGGGGGAATCGGTCAGCCCCAGCATTTT. Translation gives CASSPAGGIGQPQHF.

This clone was picked up one time. This chain uses TRBV11-2 with TRBJ2-2; D may be TRBD1 or TRBD2 (6 bases each). The CDR3 is 16 residues long. Deletions cut 4 bases from V and 6 bases from J, with 18 bases between. CDR1 is SGHAT and CDR2 is FQNNGV in the germline V gene. As DNA, the CDR3 is TGTGCCAGCAGCTCTGGGGGGCCAGGGAGGCCCGGGGAGCTGTTTTTT. Residues: CASSSGGPGRPGELFF.

The chain links TRBV19 to TRBJ1-3; no clear D gene. V was trimmed by 0 bases and J by 0 bases, leaving 12 bases between them. The CDR3 is made up of 17 amino acids. Germline V CDR1 and CDR2: LNHDA, SQIVND (reference sequence). The CDR3 bases are TGTGCCAGTAGTATAGAGCGCGACTGGATCTCTGGAAACACCATATATTTT. This translates into CASSIERDWISGNTIYF.

A single count supports this clone. The chain links TRBV9 to TRBJ1-4; D unclear. Germline V gene lookup returns CDR1 SGDLS and CDR2 YYNGEE. CDR3 size: 15 residues. The germline V and J ends were trimmed by 4 bases and 0 bases, with 10 bases remaining between them. Written as DNA, the CDR3 is TGTGCCAGCAGCTTTCGGGTTGCAACTAATGAAAAACTGTTTTTT. It yields the protein CASSFRVATNEKLFF.

The gene calls are TRBV6-5 and TRBJ1-1, with TRBD1 as a possible D gene (5 bases). CDR3 size: 14 residues. Trimming shortened V by 6 bases and J by 2 bases, and 13 bases separated the two germline ends. Germline V gives CDR1 MNHEY, CDR2 SVGAGI. CDR3 DNA: TGTGCCAGCAGAAACTTGGGGGGTAACACTGAAGCTTTCTTT. Protein product: CASRNLGGNTEAFF.

This chain links TRBV27 with TRBJ2-1; no clear D gene. The CDR3 has 13 amino acids. V was trimmed by 7 bases and J by 9 bases, leaving 16 bases between them. Germline lookup yields CDR1 MNHEY and CDR2 SMNVEV (reference sequence). The CDR3: CASTSLGEGEQFF. DNA for the CDR3: TGTGCCAGCACCTCTCTAGGCGAAGGTGAGCAGTTCTTC.

The count of this clone is one. CDR3 DNA: TGTGCCAGCAGAACCCCGGGACAGGGTCGTTCACCCCTCCACTTT. The encoded protein is CASRTPGQGRSPLHF. V gene TRBV27 combines with J gene TRBJ1-6, with 9 bases identical to TRBD1. There are 15 residues in the CDR3. Germline trimming cut 6 bases from V and 9 bases from J; bases unmatched to any gene: 9. Germline V gives CDR1 MNHEY, CDR2 SMNVEV (reference sequence).

The chain joins TRBV12-3 or TRBV12-4 to TRBJ1-2; D uncertain. There are 11 residues in the CDR3. Trimming cost V 8 bases and J 2 bases, with 6 bases left between them. Written as DNA, the CDR3 is TGTGCCAGCCGGGAAAACTATGGCTACACCTTC. Amino acid sequence: CASRENYGYTF.

The chain uses TRBV30 and TRBJ1-2; 8 bases agree with TRBD1. CDR1 and CDR2 from the germline V gene are GTSNPN and SVGIG (reference sequence). The J segment lost 6 bases and the V segment lost 6 bases, leaving 9 bases of the junction unmatched. This CDR3 region has 13 residues. CDR3 loop: CACVGQGRNGYTF. Written as DNA, the CDR3 is TGTGCCTGTGTCGGACAGGGAAGGAATGGCTACACCTTC.

This chain joins TRBV19 and TRBJ1-2; no clear D. The CDR3 is made up of 13 amino acids. The V gene's germline CDR1 is LNHDA and CDR2 SQIVND (reference sequence). V lost 5 bases and J 8 bases, leaving 15 bases between the germline ends. Here the CDR3 DNA reads TGTGCCAGTAGTCCCCAGGAGACACGGGGCTACACCTTC. It translates to CASSPQETRGYTF.

The CDR3 sequence: CASSSARDPNYGYTF. CDR3 sequence (DNA): TGTGCCAGCAGCTCTGCTCGGGACCCTAACTATGGCTACACCTTC. The chain uses TRBV5-4 and TRBJ1-2; a weak D match, TRBD1 (5 bases). The CDR3 contains 15 residues. The V gene's germline CDR1 is SGHNT and CDR2 YYREEE (reference sequence). Trimming took off 3 bases at V and 0 bases at J, with 12 bases between the two ends.

This sequence joins TRBV5-4 and TRBJ2-7, with D possibly TRBD1 on 5 matching bases. V was pared by 5 bases and J by 0 bases, with 12 bases between. CDR1 SGHNT and CDR2 YYREEE come from the germline V gene (reference sequence). The CDR3 length is 14 residues. The CDR3 coding sequence is TGTGCCAGCAGACCCGAGACAGCCTCCTACGAGCAGTACTTC. Translated, it gives CASRPETASYEQYF.